This T cell receptor (beta chain) was found in a study of blood T cell repertoires in COVID-19. At the level of the study: Italy, Spain and the United States were the sources of the convalescent and acute COVID-19 samples. Sample material is recorded as cDNA or gDNA derived from T cells, B-cell-depleted T cells, or PBMCs.

The junction had 9 bases not matched to a gene; V was cut back by 3 bases and J by 9 bases. CDR3 length equals 14 residues. Germline CDR1 MNHEY, CDR2 SMNVEV (reference sequence). The authors' processing: For nucleated cells, counts were estimated from reference gene primer amplification. Assay used: immunoSEQ multiplex PCR; TCRdb lists only in-frame clones, some missing. V and J calls and clone size are given by that table; D and trimming were obtained from the DNA. The table has around 240,000 clones, about 80% seen once. The chain uses TRBV27 and TRBJ1-1, with TRBD1 identical over 8 bases. The TCR comes from a woman aged 80 or older with acute or convalescent COVID-19. The sample taken for sequencing was peripheral blood. CDR3 DNA sequence: TGTGCCAGCAGTTTTATGGGTACAGGGGGACAAGCTTTCTTT. Protein: CASSFMGTGGQAFF.